The 13 T cell receptor beta chains below all came from one sample that was sequenced in a study of blood T cell repertoires in COVID-19. Data came from immunoSEQ multiplex PCR; TCRdb stores just in-frame clones and leaves some out. Here the sample spans approximately 290,000 clones, around 87% being singletons. Sequences were obtained from peripheral blood. The receptors were sampled from a man aged 18-30 years with active or convalescent COVID-19.

The chain couples TRBV6-2 or TRBV6-3 to TRBJ2-3, with 9 bases aligning to TRBD2. Per the germline V gene, CDR1 is MNHEY and CDR2 is SVGEGT. This CDR3 is built from 15 residues. V dropped 6 bases and J dropped 5; count of bases not matched to a gene: 9. CDR3 DNA: TGTGCCAGCAGCCATAGCGGGAGTAGTCGAGATACGCAGTATTTT. Translating it yields CASSHSGSSRDTQYF.

This clone was seen a single time. The CDR3 sequence is CASSLRSEQFF. The CDR3 DNA is TGTGCCAGCAGCCTAAGATCTGAGCAGTTCTTC. The rearrangement uses TRBV11-2 and TRBJ2-1; D gene ambiguous. Looked up from germline, CDR1 is SGHAT and CDR2 is FQNNGV. The CDR3 runs 11 residues. Trimming removed 5 bases from V and 9 bases from J, with 8 bases in between. The variable domain in full, with the rest retrieved from reference TRBV11-2 and TRBJ2-1, is EAGVAQSPRYKIIEKRQSVAFWCNPISGHATLYWYQQILGQGPKLLIQFQNNGVVDDSQLPKDRFSAERLKGVDSTLKIQPAKLEDSAVYLCASSLRSEQFFGPGTRLTVL.

The chain joins TRBV18 to TRBJ1-2; a possible D gene is TRBD1 (6 bases). Germline CDR1 KGHSH, CDR2 LQKENI. The CDR3 loop spans 17 amino acids. Between the trimmed V and J ends, which lost 0 bases and 0 bases, there was a span of 14 bases. CDR3 sequence (DNA): TGTGCCAGCTCACCACCCGGGGGGCACCTATCTAACTATGGCTACACCTTC. As protein: CASSPPGGHLSNYGYTF.

This chain joins TRBV19 and TRBJ1-2; D gene unclear. CDR3 length equals 15 residues. V was clipped by 3 bases and J by 4 bases, with 15 bases between them. Germline values: CDR1 LNHDA, CDR2 SQIVND (reference sequence). The CDR3 coding sequence is TGTGCCAGTAGTATGTATTCGGCGGTGACCTATGGCTACACCTTC. It specifies CASSMYSAVTYGYTF.

This clone appeared a single time. The rearrangement links TRBV29-1 to TRBJ2-1, with 7 bases that match TRBD1. The CDR3 extends over 13 amino acids. Unmatched junction bases numbered 3, after V lost 7 bases and J lost 0 bases. Germline V CDR1 and CDR2: SQVTM, ANQGSEA. The chain's CDR3 is CSAGQSSYNEQFF. The CDR3 bases are TGCAGCGCGGGACAGAGCTCCTACAATGAGCAGTTCTTC.

The chain is built from TRBV19 and TRBJ1-1; maybe TRBD1 (5 bases). Germline V gene data show CDR1 as LNHDA and CDR2 as SQIVND (reference sequence). Trimming took 9 bases from V and 6 from J, leaving 17 bases between them. This CDR3 is built from 13 residues. This chain's CDR3 is CASWVQGASEAFF. As DNA, the CDR3 is TGTGCCAGCTGGGTTCAGGGTGCATCTGAAGCTTTCTTT.

This sequence joins TRBV6-5 and TRBJ1-4; D might be TRBD1 (5 bases). This CDR3 comprises 14 residues. Per germline, CDR1 MNHEY and CDR2 SVGAGI. The ends were cut back, 7 bases at V and 5 bases at J, with 14 bases in the middle. CDR3 amino acids: CASNIGGANEKLFF. CDR3 bases: TGTGCCAGCAATATAGGAGGGGCCAATGAAAAACTGTTTTTT.

The chain employs TRBV7-9 and TRBJ2-7; 7 bases fit TRBD1. Germline V gene sequence: CDR1 SEHNR, CDR2 FQNEAQ (reference sequence). The CDR3 has 14 residues. V shed 5 bases and J 3 bases; nucleotides not matched to a gene: 7. This CDR3 is CASSTRQGRYEQYF. The CDR3 coding sequence is TGTGCCAGCAGCACACGACAGGGACGCTACGAGCAGTACTTC.

This chain connects TRBV28 to TRBJ2-7; 7 bases agree with TRBD1. The germline V gene encodes CDR1 MDHEN and CDR2 SYDVKM. CDR3 length: 16 residues. V was clipped by 0 bases and J by 3 bases; unmatched bases: 8. The CDR3: CASSLWTGSFIYEQYF. The CDR3, as DNA: TGTGCCAGCAGTTTATGGACAGGGTCATTTATCTACGAGCAGTACTTC. The whole variable domain, remainder taken from reference TRBV28 and TRBJ2-7, is DVKVTQSSRYLVKRTGEKVFLECVQDMDHENMFWYRQDPGLGLRLIYFSYDVKMKEKGDIPEGYSVSREKKERFSLILESASTNQTSMYLCASSLWTGSFIYEQYFGPGTRLTVT.

V gene TRBV4-1 combines with J gene TRBJ2-1, with D possibly matching TRBD2 (6 bases). Germline CDR1 MGHRA, CDR2 YSYEKL. The CDR3 loop spans 15 amino acids. Trimming shortened V by 0 bases and J by 7 bases, and 13 bases separated the two germline ends. CDR3: CASSQDPAGGNEQFF. The CDR3 region has the DNA TGCGCCAGCAGCCAAGATCCCGCCGGGGGTAATGAGCAGTTCTTC.

The rearrangement uses TRBV15 and TRBJ2-2; D may be TRBD2 (5 bases). Germline CDR1 and CDR2: LNHNV and YYDKDF (reference sequence). V was pared by 1 base and J by 11 bases, with 11 bases between. The CDR3 totals 13 residues. Here the CDR3 reads CATSRGWAGELFF. CDR3 bases: TGTGCCACCAGCAGAGGATGGGCGGGCGAGCTGTTTTTT.

The chain is built from TRBV12-3 or TRBV12-4 and TRBJ1-2; D gene ambiguous. The CDR3 is 13 residues long. The V gene lost 2 bases and the J gene lost 1 base, with 5 bases spanning the gap. As DNA, the CDR3 is TGTGCCAGCAGTTTAATCCTTAACTATGGCTACACCTTC. It encodes CASSLILNYGYTF.

As to this clone: Other nucleotide sequences from this sample produce the same CDR3. The V gene is TRBV11-2, the J gene TRBJ1-2; 9 nucleotides line up with TRBD1. The V segment lost 5 bases and the J segment 5 bases; nucleotides outside the gene matches: 3. In germline, CDR1 is SGHAT, CDR2 FQNNGV. The CDR3 contains 13 residues. The CDR3 here is CASSPGTGYGYTF. The CDR3 DNA is TGTGCCAGCAGCCCGGGGACAGGGTATGGCTACACCTTC.